Here is one T cell receptor (beta chain) with its context. The data belong to a study of control samples from healthy donors and cancer patients. Measured with immunoSEQ multiplex PCR; TCRdb has only the in-frame clones, and not every one. Among 90,000 or so clones listed, roughly 80% were seen once. Germline assignment: CDR1 MNHEY and CDR2 SVGAGI. The CDR3 totals 14 residues. V was pared by 0 bases and J by 4 bases, with 9 bases between. The rearrangement joins TRBV6-5 to TRBJ1-2; perhaps TRBD1 as D (6 bases). Specimen: PBMCs. The TCR sequence derives from a man aged 65-85 years with lung cancer. CDR3 loop: CASSYSGGRYGYTF. The CDR3, as DNA: TGTGCCAGCAGTTACTCTGGGGGGCGCTATGGCTACACCTTC.